This T cell receptor (beta chain) is from a study of blood T cell repertoires in COVID-19. Across the study: PBMCs, B-cell-depleted T cells, or T cells provided the cDNA or gDNA that made up the material.

In the authors' methods: By means of reference gene primer amplification, nucleated cell counts were estimated. The table came from immunoSEQ multiplex PCR; TCRdb's copy has only in-frame clones and leaves some out. The V and J calls and clone size come from that table; D and trimming were worked out from the DNA. Here the sample spans some 150,000 clones, around 85% being singletons. J was trimmed by 5 bases and V by 6 bases; bases with no gene match: 5. Germline CDR1 LGHDT, CDR2 YNNKEL (reference sequence). This CDR3 is built from 13 residues. The J gene is TRBJ2-5, the V gene TRBV3-1 (or the pseudogene TRBV3-2); 8 nucleotides agree with TRBD1. This receptor was obtained from a man aged 55-75 years who had recovered from COVID-19. Input material: peripheral blood. CDR3 nucleotides: TGTGCCAGCAGAGCAGGGGGCAGGGAGACCCAGTACTTC. This codes for CASRAGGRETQYF.